This TCR beta chain is drawn from a study of preoperative IRX-2 immunotherapy in early breast cancer. As for treatment: preoperative locoregional IRX-2 cytokine immunotherapy. Preoperative locoregional IRX-2 cytokine immunotherapy was tested in the phase Ib source study. V lost 4 bases, J lost 5 bases, and 12 bases stayed unmatched. The CDR3 is 17 amino acids. Germline V lookup: CDR1 PRHDT, CDR2 FYEKMQ (reference sequence). The data were produced by immunoSEQ multiplex PCR, yet TCRdb's version contains in-frame clones alone and is incomplete. The sample consists of roughly 25,000 clones, more than 80% of them appearing once.

V usage is TRBV13 and J usage is TRBJ2-2; 8 bases map to TRBD1. This specimen consisted of tumor tissue, obtained after IRX-2 immunotherapy. This clonotype was obtained from a human donor with breast cancer. Written as DNA, the CDR3 is TGTGCCAGCAGCTCCCGAAAAGACAGGGGTCCTACCGGGGAGCTGTTTTTT. Protein: CASSSRKDRGPTGELFF.